A selection of T cell receptor beta chains follows, all from one sample in a study of T-cell reconstitution after alpha-beta-depleted transplantation in children. Each CDR3 protein gets one entry after TCRdb re-called the PCR reads with MiXCR. The profile shows about 900,000 distinct CDR3 sequences, about 29% of them singletons. Material: PBMCs, mostly from graft donor cells, obtained 360 days after TCRalphabeta/CD19-depleted stem cell transplant. The source of these receptors is a boy under two years old who had a stem cell transplant for SCID, so the T cells may come from the graft donor. Each CDR3 is given with its conserved first and last residue. D genes are given only for firm matches. Clone size is not always given. Where it is, it says once, few, many or a class for expanded clones.

J gene: TRBJ2-2
D gene: -
clone size: -
V gene: TRBV20-1
CDR3 DNA: TGCAGTGCTCAGGGGAATTTCAAAAACGCGAACACCGGGGAGCTGTTTTTT
CDR3 protein: CSAQGNFKNANTGELFF

J gene: TRBJ2-7
D gene: -
clone size: -
V gene: TRBV5-1
CDR3 DNA: TGCGCCAGCAGCTCCGGCTGGGGGACCTACGAGCAGTACTTC
CDR3 protein: CASSSGWGTYEQYF

J gene: TRBJ2-2
D gene: TRBD1
clone size: -
V gene: TRBV5-1
CDR3 DNA: TGCGCCAGCAGCTCCCTCTTGGGACAGGGGGCCGGCGGGGAGCTGTTTTTT
CDR3 protein: CASSSLLGQGAGGELFF

J gene: TRBJ2-3
D gene: -
clone size: few
V gene: TRBV10-1
CDR3 DNA: TGCGCCAGCAGTGAGACGGGGGTCCTGGGAGATACGCAGTATTTT
CDR3 protein: CASSETGVLGDTQYF

J gene: TRBJ2-5
D gene: TRBD2
clone size: few
V gene: TRBV25-1
CDR3 DNA: TGTGCCAGCAGGTCGGGAGGAGGAGAGACCCAGTACTTC
CDR3 protein: CASRSGGGETQYF

J gene: TRBJ2-1
D gene: -
clone size: -
V gene: TRBV5-1
CDR3 DNA: TGCGCCAGCAGTGTTCAGTGGGATGAGCAGTTCTTC
CDR3 protein: CASSVQWDEQFF

J gene: TRBJ2-1
D gene: -
clone size: few
V gene: TRBV7-3
CDR3 DNA: TGTGCCAGCAGCTTATGGGGGGGGCCTATCAATGAGCAGTTCTTC
CDR3 protein: CASSLWGGPINEQFF

J gene: TRBJ2-1
D gene: -
clone size: -
V gene: TRBV21-1
CDR3 DNA: TGTGCCAGAAGGGCCCTTCTCCCATCATACAATGAGCAGTTCTTC
CDR3 protein: CARRALLPSYNEQFF

J gene: TRBJ1-2
D gene: -
clone size: few
V gene: TRBV20-1
CDR3 DNA: TGCAGTGCTAAAGCGGATTCCTATGGCTACACCTTC
CDR3 protein: CSAKADSYGYTF

J gene: TRBJ2-7
D gene: -
clone size: -
V gene: TRBV20-1
CDR3 DNA: TGCAGTGCTAGGTCTGTTGAGTCCTACGAGCAGTACTTC
CDR3 protein: CSARSVESYEQYF

J gene: TRBJ1-3
D gene: -
clone size: few
V gene: TRBV7-8
CDR3 DNA: TGTGCCAGCAGCCATCCACCCCACCAGGGGCTGGGAAACACCATATATTTT
CDR3 protein: CASSHPPHQGLGNTIYF

J gene: TRBJ2-3
D gene: TRBD2
clone size: many
V gene: TRBV27
CDR3 DNA: TGTGCCAGCAGTGAGTCTAGCGGGGGGGCGCGGGATACGCAGTATTTT
CDR3 protein: CASSESSGGARDTQYF

J gene: TRBJ2-5
D gene: TRBD1
clone size: few
V gene: TRBV12-3/TRBV12-4
CDR3 DNA: TGTGCCAGCAGTGCGGACAGGGTGGGAGCAGAGACCCAGTACTTC
CDR3 protein: CASSADRVGAETQYF

J gene: TRBJ2-3
D gene: -
clone size: few
V gene: TRBV5-1
CDR3 DNA: TGCGCCAGCTCCAGGGGGGGCTTAACTAGCACAGATACGCAGTATTTT
CDR3 protein: CASSRGGLTSTDTQYF

J gene: TRBJ2-2
D gene: -
clone size: few
V gene: TRBV5-1
CDR3 DNA: TGCGCCAGCAGCTTACAGGCCACCGGGGAGCTGTTTTTT
CDR3 protein: CASSLQATGELFF

J gene: TRBJ2-1
D gene: TRBD1
clone size: -
V gene: TRBV20-1
CDR3 DNA: TGCAGTGGAGCCGTTCGTACAGGGGGCTTGGATGAGCAGTTCTTC
CDR3 protein: CSGAVRTGGLDEQFF

J gene: TRBJ2-3
D gene: -
clone size: -
V gene: TRBV12-3/TRBV12-4
CDR3 DNA: TGTGCCAGCAGCCGCCCCCAAGGTAGCATGGGTACGCAGTATTTT
CDR3 protein: CASSRPQGSMGTQYF

J gene: TRBJ2-5
D gene: -
clone size: -
V gene: TRBV12-3/TRBV12-4
CDR3 DNA: TGTGCCAGCAGGGTGGAGACAAGCGAGACCCAGTACTTC
CDR3 protein: CASRVETSETQYF

J gene: TRBJ2-1
D gene: -
clone size: once
V gene: TRBV15
CDR3 DNA: TGTGCCACCAGCAGAGATTGGGGGATCTCCTACAATGAGCAGTTCTTC
CDR3 protein: CATSRDWGISYNEQFF

J gene: TRBJ2-2
D gene: -
clone size: -
V gene: TRBV11-3
CDR3 DNA: TGTGCCAGCAGCTTGTCCGGGACCCTTTACACCGGGGAGCTGTTTTTT
CDR3 protein: CASSLSGTLYTGELFF

J gene: TRBJ2-1
D gene: -
clone size: few
V gene: TRBV14
CDR3 DNA: TGTGCCAGCAGCCAAGATCACGCAGAGAAGCAGTTCTTC
CDR3 protein: CASSQDHAEKQFF

J gene: TRBJ2-3
D gene: -
clone size: -
V gene: TRBV20-1
CDR3 DNA: TGCAGTGCTAGACATGGCGATACGCAGTATTTT
CDR3 protein: CSARHGDTQYF

J gene: TRBJ2-3
D gene: -
clone size: -
V gene: TRBV2
CDR3 DNA: TGTGCCAGCAGTGACGTCAGGACCGACACAGATACGCAGTATTTT
CDR3 protein: CASSDVRTDTDTQYF

J gene: TRBJ1-1
D gene: -
clone size: -
V gene: TRBV6-1
CDR3 DNA: TGTGCCATACGAAATAGATGGGGAGGGGACACTGAAGCTTTCTTT
CDR3 protein: CAIRNRWGGDTEAFF

J gene: TRBJ1-1
D gene: TRBD1
clone size: -
V gene: TRBV20-1
CDR3 DNA: TGCAGTTGTCCGGGACAGGGAATCACTGAAGCTTTCTTT
CDR3 protein: CSCPGQGITEAFF

J gene: TRBJ2-6
D gene: -
clone size: few
V gene: TRBV5-1
CDR3 DNA: TGCGCCAGCAGCTTTATTCAGGGGCTTTCTGGGGCCAACGTCCTGACTTTC
CDR3 protein: CASSFIQGLSGANVLTF

J gene: TRBJ2-4
D gene: -
clone size: few
V gene: TRBV7-8
CDR3 DNA: TGTGCCAGCAGCTTATACGGGCGAGCCAAAAACATTCAGTACTTC
CDR3 protein: CASSLYGRAKNIQYF

J gene: TRBJ2-3
D gene: TRBD1
clone size: few
V gene: TRBV4-3
CDR3 DNA: TGCGCCAGCAGCCCTCGATCGGGACAGCCTAACACAGATACGCAGTATTTT
CDR3 protein: CASSPRSGQPNTDTQYF

J gene: TRBJ2-3
D gene: TRBD2
clone size: -
V gene: TRBV2
CDR3 DNA: TGTGCCAGCAGTGAAAAAGCGGGGGGTAACACAGATACGCAGTATTTT
CDR3 protein: CASSEKAGGNTDTQYF

J gene: TRBJ2-2
D gene: -
clone size: -
V gene: TRBV12-3/TRBV12-4
CDR3 DNA: TGTGCCAGCAGTTTAAGCTCTTGGAACACCGGGGAGCTGTTTTTT
CDR3 protein: CASSLSSWNTGELFF

J gene: TRBJ2-1
D gene: TRBD2
clone size: -
V gene: TRBV9
CDR3 DNA: TGTGCCAGCAGCGCGACTAGCGGGGTGGGGAGTGAGCAGTTCTTC
CDR3 protein: CASSATSGVGSEQFF

J gene: TRBJ2-2
D gene: -
clone size: -
V gene: TRBV7-2
CDR3 DNA: TGTGCCAGCAGCTTAGCGGGCCTCACCCTGAACACCGGGGAGCTGTTTTTT
CDR3 protein: CASSLAGLTLNTGELFF

J gene: TRBJ2-7
D gene: -
clone size: few
V gene: TRBV5-1
CDR3 DNA: TGCGCCAGCAGCCCTGATCAGTACGAGCAGTACTTC
CDR3 protein: CASSPDQYEQYF